A selection of T cell receptor beta chains follows, all from one sample in a study of T cell responses to AZD1222 COVID-19 vaccine. TCRdb's table, derived via immunoSEQ multiplex PCR, lists solely in-frame clones and lacks some. Of over 140,000 clones listed, roughly 92% are singletons. The sample in question was peripheral blood, obtained on day 0 of AZD1222 vaccination. Receptors originate from an adult in good health. Both conserved end residues are part of each CDR3. Part of the rows lack a size; the others show once, few, many or a class for expanded clones.

>TRBJ2-5|TRBV28|NA
CASSLPVQETQYF
>TRBJ2-7|TRBV20-1|NA
CSAPKDYEQYF
>TRBJ1-1|TRBV28|few
CASRDRVLGAFF
>TRBJ1-5|TRBV27|NA
CASSLRGFNQPQHF
>TRBJ1-1|TRBV4-2|NA
CASSQLPLGQEGTEAFF
>TRBJ2-4|TRBV28|NA
CASSSPGGAKNIQYF
>TRBJ1-3|TRBV3-1/TRBV3-2|NA
CASSGQVLRNTIYF
>TRBJ2-2|TRBV5-1|NA
CASSWLPTGELFF
>TRBJ1-4|TRBV19|NA
CASSGEGDGEKLFF
>TRBJ1-1|TRBV7-8|once
CASSLVAGGTGDRTEAFF
>TRBJ1-5|TRBV19|once
CASSIVGGGQPQHF
>TRBJ1-1|TRBV19|once
CASSINSEAFF
>TRBJ2-1|TRBV19|NA
CASSIATTAYYNEQFF
>TRBJ2-5|TRBV6-5|NA
CASRDRAGKETQYF
>TRBJ2-1|TRBV6-5|NA
CASRVLARNEQFF
>TRBJ2-7|TRBV14|NA
CASSQDPRRSSYEQYF
>TRBJ2-1|TRBV28|NA
CASSLLGRLMNNEQFF
>TRBJ2-6|TRBV7-8|NA
CASSPNSGIGANVLTF
>TRBJ1-2|TRBV6-1|NA
CASSEAGTGANGYTF
>TRBJ1-4|TRBV13|once
CASSLGQGAGEKLFF
>TRBJ2-7|TRBV28|NA
CASSLFHEQYF
>TRBJ2-7|TRBV12-5|NA
CASGLVDRGAYEQYF
>TRBJ2-7|TRBV28|NA
CASGAFGNEQYF
>TRBJ2-3|TRBV5-1|NA
CASSLTPGASTDTQYF
>TRBJ1-3|TRBV6-2/TRBV6-3|NA
CASTPEYSGNTIYF
>TRBJ1-2|TRBV5-4|NA
CASSLGGGSGYTF
>TRBJ1-4|TRBV19|NA
CASTPGDSPATNEKLFF
>TRBJ2-7|TRBV28|NA
CASRGQGAPYEQYF
>TRBJ2-7|TRBV5-1|NA
CASGKTGDAYEQYF
>TRBJ2-7|TRBV7-2|NA
CASNYDRGYEQYF
>TRBJ2-7|TRBV19|NA
CASSIRAGGDEQYF
>TRBJ1-5|TRBV6-1|once
CASSEEGTSGPQHF
>TRBJ1-1|TRBV5-1|NA
CASSFEGWNTEAFF
>TRBJ2-7|TRBV11-2|NA
CASSLESGITYEQYF
>TRBJ2-7|TRBV10-3|NA
CAIGESGYSYEQYF
>TRBJ2-2|TRBV28|NA
CASSSAPNTGELFF
>TRBJ2-7|TRBV10-3|NA
CAISDLTGISYEQYF
>TRBJ2-3|TRBV24-1|NA
CATSGGQGGDTQYF
>TRBJ2-1|TRBV3-1/TRBV3-2|NA
CASSQEGGGPFNEQFF
>TRBJ2-7|TRBV28|NA
CASSFSGTGTYEQYF
>TRBJ2-7|TRBV27|NA
CASSAGEAYEQYF